This TCR beta chain stems from a study of early T cells in non-severe SARS-CoV-2 infection (dated by TCRdb to the early 2020s). Study-level background: Because TCR sequencing was done on bulk RNA from unsorted whole blood, the alpha and beta chains could not be paired. Points the paper makes about the study in general: Matching against VDJdb was skewed toward anti-spike CD8 responses, likely underestimated virus-specific expansions, and missed private and CD4 specificities.

The CDR3 measures 14 amino acids from cysteine to phenylalanine. Only the CDR3 portion is preserved as DNA: 42 bases, with reading frame beginning at the first base. V loses 4 bases, J loses 2 bases, and the germline ends lie 15 bases apart. The germline V gene (reference sequence) yields DFQATT for CDR1 and SNEGSKA for CDR2. The study was a case-control design nested within a healthcare worker cohort in London, UK, with weekly nasopharyngeal swab PCR tests and blood sampling. Healthcare workers were recruited during the week of the UK lockdown, between 23 and 31 March 2020, and followed weekly for up to roughly 15 weeks. This clonotype was counted at least ten times. No antigen is known for it. No much larger clonotype is one base removed from it; base qualities were not supplied. Libraries came from 5' RACE. Data came from a NextSeq 500. To correct for sequencing error and PCR bias, the TCR library protocol tagged individual cDNA molecules with unique molecular identifiers. Sequencing covered both TCR alpha and beta chains, and within each sample the abundances of alpha and beta sequences were tightly co-correlated. The paper's processing steps were these. V gene, J gene and CDR3 annotation of TCR sequences was performed with Decombinator V4. Expanded TCRs were defined as changing significantly between any two time points under a Poisson model with p below 0.0001. TCR abundances were normalised to the total number of TCRs sequenced per sample and expressed as counts per million. TRAV1-2 paired with TRAJ12, TRAJ20 or TRAJ33 defined MAIT TCRs, while TRAV10 paired with TRAJ18 defined iNKT TCRs. VDJdb, accessed on 1 November 2021, was searched for TCRs annotated for CMV, EBV and SARS-CoV-2, and TCRs annotated for more than one antigen were excluded. The public reads were reprocessed in TCRdb via fastp at Q25 and MiXCR, keeping in-frame beta chains. CDR3 protein duplicates are merged, each entry listing the most common genes and DNA. The V and J calls come from TCRdb's annotation, not from the publication. The sample table records fewer than 130,000 distinct CDR3 sequences; 10% to 15% of these occur just once. The ten most abundant clones make up 3.5% to 4% of the sample.

Sequencing was performed on whole blood, taken at baseline. The clonotype originates from an adult who was a healthcare worker with PCR-confirmed SARS-CoV-2 infection or an uninfected control (not recorded which). The chain links TRBV20-1 with TRBJ2-7; TRBD2 is possibly the D segment (5 matching bases). The DNA sequence is given as TGCAGTGCTATCGTCGCTAGCTACACCTACGAGCAGTACTTC. Its coded protein is CSAIVASYTYEQYF.